The T cell receptor (beta chain) described here comes from a study of T cells after yellow fever vaccination. The germline V gene encodes CDR1 DFQATT and CDR2 SNEGSKA (reference sequence). V trimming: 0 bases; J trimming: 7 bases; junction bases outside the gene matches: 6. The CDR3 has 14 amino acids. TCRdb ran MiXCR on the 5' RACE reads and lists one entry per CDR3 protein. This sample has roughly 150,000 distinct CDR3 sequences, with 6% to 7.5% found just once. This clonotype came up many times. The material was CD4+ T cells sorted from PBMCs, obtained 4 to 6 days after the first yellow fever vaccination. The chain is built from TRBV20-1 and TRBJ2-1; TRBD1 matches 7 bases. This clonotype was obtained from a man younger than 35 who received the YFV17D yellow fever vaccine. DNA for the CDR3: TGCAGTGCTAGAGATCCGACAGGGTGGAATGAGCAGTTCTTC. Residues: CSARDPTGWNEQFF.